This is a list of T cell receptor beta chains from one sample in a study of cytomegalovirus exposure and HLA in healthy donors. Repertoires were generated with immunoSEQ multiplex PCR, while TCRdb's copy carries only in-frame clones and drops some. The sample carries 100,000 to 150,000 clones, more than 70% recorded once. Sequenced sample: PBMCs. These receptors were taken from a male donor in good health and CMV-seronegative. Each CDR3 is given with its conserved first and last residue. Each record gives: J gene, clone size, V gene, D gene, CDR3 protein, CDR3 DNA. A D gene is named only where the DNA matches it firmly. Size values are once, few and many counts, or a class for expanded clones, and some rows have none.

TRBJ2-7	NA	TRBV4-3	NA	CASSQDGKGSSSSYEQYF	TGCGCCAGCAGCCAAGACGGCAAGGGGTCCTCTAGCTCCTACGAGCAGTACTTC
TRBJ2-7	NA	TRBV9	TRBD1	CASSAGTGGYEQYF	TGTGCCAGCAGCGCCGGGACAGGGGGCTACGAGCAGTACTTC
TRBJ2-1	NA	TRBV29-1	NA	CSLQGGTYNEQFF	TGCAGCCTACAGGGGGGGACCTACAATGAGCAGTTCTTC
TRBJ1-3	NA	TRBV9	NA	CASTGSAGNTIYF	TGTGCCAGCACCGGGAGTGCTGGAAACACCATATATTTT
TRBJ2-1	NA	TRBV21-1	NA	CASSKAGLAVYNEQFF	TGTGCCAGCAGCAAAGCGGGACTAGCGGTCTACAATGAGCAGTTCTTC
TRBJ1-6	NA	TRBV6-5	NA	CASSLLGDIGGSPLHF	TGTGCCAGCAGTTTACTCGGGGACATCGGCGGTTCACCCCTCCACTTT
TRBJ1-4	few	TRBV4-3	NA	CASSGQNEKLFF	TGCGCCAGCAGCGGACAGAATGAAAAACTGTTTTTT
TRBJ1-2	NA	TRBV29-1	NA	CSVEENRIYGYTF	TGCAGCGTTGAAGAGAACAGGATCTATGGCTACACCTTC
TRBJ2-3	NA	TRBV9	NA	CASSVGSLAATDTQYF	TGTGCCAGCAGCGTGGGCAGCTTGGCTGCCACAGATACGCAGTATTTT
TRBJ1-5	NA	TRBV6-1	TRBD1	CASSVETGDSNQPQHF	TGTGCCAGCAGTGTAGAGACAGGGGATAGCAATCAGCCCCAGCATTTT
TRBJ2-7	NA	TRBV7-9	TRBD2	CASSPREGSPYEQYF	TGTGCCAGCAGCCCTCGGGAGGGAAGCCCCTACGAGCAGTACTTC
TRBJ2-7	NA	TRBV11-2	TRBD1	CASSQGAENEQYF	TGTGCCAGCAGTCAGGGGGCAGAAAACGAGCAGTACTTC
TRBJ2-7	NA	TRBV6-5	NA	CASSFGSPYEQYF	TGTGCCAGCAGTTTTGGCAGTCCATACGAGCAGTACTTC
TRBJ1-2	once	TRBV7-9	NA	CASSLTGRFGYTF	TGTGCCAGCAGCTTAACAGGGAGATTTGGCTACACCTTC